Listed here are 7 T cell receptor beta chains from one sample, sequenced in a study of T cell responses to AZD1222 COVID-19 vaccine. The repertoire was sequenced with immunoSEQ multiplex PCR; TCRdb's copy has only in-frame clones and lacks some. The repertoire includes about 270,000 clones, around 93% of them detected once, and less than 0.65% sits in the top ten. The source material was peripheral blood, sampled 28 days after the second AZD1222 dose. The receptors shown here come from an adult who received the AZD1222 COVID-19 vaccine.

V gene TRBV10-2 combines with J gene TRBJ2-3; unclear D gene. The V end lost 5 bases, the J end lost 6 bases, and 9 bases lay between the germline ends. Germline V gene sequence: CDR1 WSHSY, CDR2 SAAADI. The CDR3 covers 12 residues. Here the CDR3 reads CASSPTRDTQYF. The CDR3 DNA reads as TGCGCCAGCAGTCCTACACGGGATACGCAGTATTTT.

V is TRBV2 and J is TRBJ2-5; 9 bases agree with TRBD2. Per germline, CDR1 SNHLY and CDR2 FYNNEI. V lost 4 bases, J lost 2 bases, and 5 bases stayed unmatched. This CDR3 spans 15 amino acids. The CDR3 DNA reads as TGTGCCAGCAGTGTGCTAGCGGGACTACAAGAGACCCAGTACTTC. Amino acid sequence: CASSVLAGLQETQYF.

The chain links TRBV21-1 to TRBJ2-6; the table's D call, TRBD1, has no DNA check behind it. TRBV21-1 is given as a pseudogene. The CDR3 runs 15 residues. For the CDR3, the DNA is TGTGCCATGATGTTAACAGCTTCTGGGGCCAACGTCCTGACTTTC. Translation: CAMMLTASGANVLTF.

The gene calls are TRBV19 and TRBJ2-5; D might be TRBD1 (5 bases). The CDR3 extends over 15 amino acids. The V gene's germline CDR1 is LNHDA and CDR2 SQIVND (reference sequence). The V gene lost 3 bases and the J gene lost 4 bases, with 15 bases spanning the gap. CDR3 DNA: TGTGCCAGTAGTATTCGACAGCATATTAGAGAGACCCAGTACTTC. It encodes CASSIRQHIRETQYF.

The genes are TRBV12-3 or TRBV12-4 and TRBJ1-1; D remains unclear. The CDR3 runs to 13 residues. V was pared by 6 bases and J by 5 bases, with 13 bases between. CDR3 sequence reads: CASRMVGRTEAFF. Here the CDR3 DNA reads TGTGCCAGCAGGATGGTCGGGCGGACTGAAGCTTTCTTT.

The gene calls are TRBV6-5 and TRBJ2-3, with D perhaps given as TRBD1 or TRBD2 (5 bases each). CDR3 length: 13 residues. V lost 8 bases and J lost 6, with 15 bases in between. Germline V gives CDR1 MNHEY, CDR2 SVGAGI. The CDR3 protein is CASRDIGVDTQYF. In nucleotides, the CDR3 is TGTGCCAGCCGGGATATAGGGGTCGATACGCAGTATTTT.

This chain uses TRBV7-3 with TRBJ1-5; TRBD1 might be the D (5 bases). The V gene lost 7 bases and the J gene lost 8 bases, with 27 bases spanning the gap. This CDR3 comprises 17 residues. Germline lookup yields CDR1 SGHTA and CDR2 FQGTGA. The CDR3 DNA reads TGTGCCAGCACCCTACCACGAGGAAGGGGCCCCGGTGAGCCCCAGCATTTT. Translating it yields CASTLPRGRGPGEPQHF.